The clone carrying this TCR beta chain occurred a few times. Its antigen is still unknown. CDR3 length equals 14 residues. V was trimmed by 4 bases and J by 0 bases, leaving 7 bases between them. Germline V gene sequence: CDR1 SGHDN, CDR2 FVKESK. This sample was included in a study of T cell repertoires in cytomegalovirus infection. For the study at large: CMV infection together with matching HLA type was indicated by public TCR beta signatures.

TCRdb passed the reads through MiXCR, listing each CDR3 protein once. The sample gives some 180,000 distinct CDR3 sequences, 17% of which show up once; under 30% is in the top ten. Findings and caveats of the study: Totalled public TCR beta family frequency picked out people who carried CMV plus the relevant HLA. In two of eight donors, the top clonotype was HLA-C-restricted CMV-specific.

The rearrangement links TRBV14 to TRBJ2-1; D not certain. Material: CD8+ T cells from PBMCs. The sequence came from a human donor in good health (CMV status not recorded). Some clones in this sample may be carry-over from other donors' samples. CDR3 loop: CASSRRSSYNEQFF. The CDR3 nucleotides are TGTGCCAGCAGCCGACGCAGCTCCTACAATGAGCAGTTCTTC.